This T cell receptor (beta chain) derives from a study of blood T cell repertoires in COVID-19. Study context: The analysed material was cDNA or gDNA that came from T cells, B-cell-depleted T cells, or PBMCs.

In germline, CDR1 is LNHNV, CDR2 YYDKDF (reference sequence). V lost 8 bases and J 3 bases, leaving 14 bases between the germline ends. This CDR3 comprises 14 residues. Per the study methods: Estimates of nucleated cell counts were drawn from the amplification of reference gene primers. Profiling relied on immunoSEQ multiplex PCR, and the TCRdb table lists in-frame clones only, not all of them. The V and J calls and clone size were taken over from that table, and D and trimming were inferred from the DNA. The table lists 50,000 to 75,000 clones, roughly 85% of them singletons. The sample was peripheral blood. The V and J genes are TRBV15 and TRBJ1-5; no definite D call. This clonotype originated in a man in his sixties with acute or convalescent COVID-19. The CDR3 DNA is TGTGCCACCTCGCCACTACTAAACAATCAGCCCCAGCATTTT. It is translated as CATSPLLNNQPQHF.